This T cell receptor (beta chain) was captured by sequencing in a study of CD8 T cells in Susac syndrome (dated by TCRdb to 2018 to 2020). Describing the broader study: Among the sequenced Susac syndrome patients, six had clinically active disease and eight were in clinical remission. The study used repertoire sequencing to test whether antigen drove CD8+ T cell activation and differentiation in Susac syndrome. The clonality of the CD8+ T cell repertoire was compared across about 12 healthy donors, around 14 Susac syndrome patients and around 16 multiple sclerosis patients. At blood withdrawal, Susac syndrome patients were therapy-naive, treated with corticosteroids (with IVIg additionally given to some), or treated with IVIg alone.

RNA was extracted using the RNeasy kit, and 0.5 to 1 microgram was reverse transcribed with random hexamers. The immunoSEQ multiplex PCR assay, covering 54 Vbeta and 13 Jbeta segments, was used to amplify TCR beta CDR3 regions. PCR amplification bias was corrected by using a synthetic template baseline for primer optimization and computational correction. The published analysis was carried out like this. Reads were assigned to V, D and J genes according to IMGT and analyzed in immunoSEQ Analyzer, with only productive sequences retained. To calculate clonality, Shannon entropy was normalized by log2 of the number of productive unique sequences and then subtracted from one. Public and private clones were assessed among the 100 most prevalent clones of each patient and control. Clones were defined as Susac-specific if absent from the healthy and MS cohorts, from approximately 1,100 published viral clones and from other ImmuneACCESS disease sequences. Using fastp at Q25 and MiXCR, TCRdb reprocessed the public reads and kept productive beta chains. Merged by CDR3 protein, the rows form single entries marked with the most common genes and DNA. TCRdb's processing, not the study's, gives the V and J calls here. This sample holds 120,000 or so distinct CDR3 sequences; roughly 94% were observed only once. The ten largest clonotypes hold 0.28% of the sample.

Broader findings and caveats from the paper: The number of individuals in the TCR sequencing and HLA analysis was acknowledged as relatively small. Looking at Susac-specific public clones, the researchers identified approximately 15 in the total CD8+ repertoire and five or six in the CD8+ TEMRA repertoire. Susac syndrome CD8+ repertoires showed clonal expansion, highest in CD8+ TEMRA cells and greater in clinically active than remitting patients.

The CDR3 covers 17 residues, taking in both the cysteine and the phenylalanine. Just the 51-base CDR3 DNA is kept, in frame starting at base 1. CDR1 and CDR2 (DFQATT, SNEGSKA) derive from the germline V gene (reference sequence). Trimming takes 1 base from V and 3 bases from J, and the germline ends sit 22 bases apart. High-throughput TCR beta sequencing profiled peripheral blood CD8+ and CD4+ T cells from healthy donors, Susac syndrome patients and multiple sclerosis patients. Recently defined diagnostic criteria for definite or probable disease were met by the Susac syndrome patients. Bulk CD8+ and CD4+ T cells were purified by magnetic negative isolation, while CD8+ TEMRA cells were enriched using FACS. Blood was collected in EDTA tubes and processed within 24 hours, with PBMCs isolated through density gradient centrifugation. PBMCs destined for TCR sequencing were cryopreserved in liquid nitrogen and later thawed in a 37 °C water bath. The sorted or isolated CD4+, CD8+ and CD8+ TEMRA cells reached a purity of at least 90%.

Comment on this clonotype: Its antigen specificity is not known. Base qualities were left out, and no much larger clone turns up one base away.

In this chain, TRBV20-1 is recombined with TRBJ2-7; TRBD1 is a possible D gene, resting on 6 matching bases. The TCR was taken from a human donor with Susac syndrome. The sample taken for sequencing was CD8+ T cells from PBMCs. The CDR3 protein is CSARGLRSPTGYYEQYF. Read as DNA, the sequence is TGCAGTGCTAGAGGTTTAAGGAGTCCAACAGGGTACTACGAGCAGTACTTC.